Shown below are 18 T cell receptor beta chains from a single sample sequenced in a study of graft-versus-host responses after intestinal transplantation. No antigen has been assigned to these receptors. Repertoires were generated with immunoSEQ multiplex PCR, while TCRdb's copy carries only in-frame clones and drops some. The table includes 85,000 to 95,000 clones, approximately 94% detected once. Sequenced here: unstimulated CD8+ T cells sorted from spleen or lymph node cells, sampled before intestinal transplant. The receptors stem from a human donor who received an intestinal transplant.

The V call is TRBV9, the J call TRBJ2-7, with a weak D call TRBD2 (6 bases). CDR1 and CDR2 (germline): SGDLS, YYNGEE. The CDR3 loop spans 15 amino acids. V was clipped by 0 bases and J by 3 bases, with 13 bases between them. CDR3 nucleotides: TGTGCCAGCAGCGTAGGCGGGGTGGCGGACTACGAGCAGTACTTC. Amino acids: CASSVGGVADYEQYF.

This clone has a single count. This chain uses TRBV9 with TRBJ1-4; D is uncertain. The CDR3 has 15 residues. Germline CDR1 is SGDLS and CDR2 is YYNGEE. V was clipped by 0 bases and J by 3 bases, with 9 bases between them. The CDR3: CASSVESVANEKLFF. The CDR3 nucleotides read TGTGCCAGCAGCGTAGAGAGTGTAGCTAATGAAAAACTGTTTTTT.

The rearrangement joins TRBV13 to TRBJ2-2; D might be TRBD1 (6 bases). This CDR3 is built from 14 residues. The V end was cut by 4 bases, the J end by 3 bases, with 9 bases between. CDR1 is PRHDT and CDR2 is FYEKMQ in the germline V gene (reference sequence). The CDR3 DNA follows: TGTGCCAGCAGCTCACGGACAGACACCGGGGAGCTGTTTTTT. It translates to CASSSRTDTGELFF. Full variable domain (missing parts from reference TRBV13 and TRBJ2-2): AAGVIQSPRHLIKEKRETATLKCYPIPRHDTVYWYQQGPGQDPQFLISFYEKMQSDKGSIPDRFSAQQFSDYHSELNMSSLELGDSALYFCASSSRTDTGELFFGEGSRLTVL.

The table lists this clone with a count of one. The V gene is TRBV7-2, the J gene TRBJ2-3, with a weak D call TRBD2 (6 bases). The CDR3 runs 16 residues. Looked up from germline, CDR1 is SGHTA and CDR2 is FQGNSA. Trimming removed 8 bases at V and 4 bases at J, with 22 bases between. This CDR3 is CASHSLGGKGSDTQYF. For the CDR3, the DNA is TGTGCCAGCCATTCTCTTGGAGGGAAAGGGTCAGATACGCAGTATTTT. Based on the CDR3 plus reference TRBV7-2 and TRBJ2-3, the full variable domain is GAGVSQSPSNKVTEKGKDVELRCDPISGHTALYWYRQSLGQGLEFLIYFQGNSAPDKSGLPSDRFSAERTGGSVSTLTIQRTQQEDSAVYLCASHSLGGKGSDTQYFGPGTRLTVL.

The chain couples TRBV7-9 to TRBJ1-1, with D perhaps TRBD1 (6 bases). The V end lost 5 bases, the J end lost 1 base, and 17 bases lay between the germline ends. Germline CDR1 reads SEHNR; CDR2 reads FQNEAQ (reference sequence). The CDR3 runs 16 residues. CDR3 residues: CASSSTAGDQNTEAFF. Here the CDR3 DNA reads TGTGCCAGCAGCAGTACCGCAGGGGACCAGAACACTGAAGCTTTCTTT.

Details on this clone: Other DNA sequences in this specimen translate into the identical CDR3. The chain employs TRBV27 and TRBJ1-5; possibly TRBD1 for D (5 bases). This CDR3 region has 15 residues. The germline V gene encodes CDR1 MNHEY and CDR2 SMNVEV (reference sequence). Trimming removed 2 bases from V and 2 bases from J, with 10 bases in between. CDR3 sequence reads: CASSLGTGGNQPQHF. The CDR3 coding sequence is TGTGCCAGCAGTTTAGGTACGGGGGGCAATCAGCCCCAGCATTTT.

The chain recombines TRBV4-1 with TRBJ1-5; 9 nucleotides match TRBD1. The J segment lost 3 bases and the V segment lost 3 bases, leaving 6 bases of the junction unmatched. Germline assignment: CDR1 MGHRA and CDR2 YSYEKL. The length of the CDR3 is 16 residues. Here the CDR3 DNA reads TGCGCCAGCAGCCAGGAACAGGGGGCGGCCAATCAGCCCCAGCATTTT. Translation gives CASSQEQGAANQPQHF.

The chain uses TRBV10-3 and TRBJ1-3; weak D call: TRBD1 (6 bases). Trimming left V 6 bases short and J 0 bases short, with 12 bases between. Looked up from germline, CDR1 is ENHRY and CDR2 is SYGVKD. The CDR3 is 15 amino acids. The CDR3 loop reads CAISGDRSSGNTIYF. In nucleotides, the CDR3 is TGTGCCATCAGCGGAGACAGGTCCTCTGGAAACACCATATATTTT.

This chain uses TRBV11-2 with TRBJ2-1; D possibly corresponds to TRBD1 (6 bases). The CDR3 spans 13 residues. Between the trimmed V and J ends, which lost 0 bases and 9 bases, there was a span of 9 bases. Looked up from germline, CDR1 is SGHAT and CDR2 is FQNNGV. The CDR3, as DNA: TGTGCCAGCAGCTTAGATTTGGGGGCTGAGCAGTTCTTC. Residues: CASSLDLGAEQFF.

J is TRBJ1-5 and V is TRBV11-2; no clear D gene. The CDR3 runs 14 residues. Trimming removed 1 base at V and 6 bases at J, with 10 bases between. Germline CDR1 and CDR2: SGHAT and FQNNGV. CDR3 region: CASSLVGIGQPQHF. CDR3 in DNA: TGTGCCAGCAGCTTAGTCGGGATCGGTCAGCCCCAGCATTTT.

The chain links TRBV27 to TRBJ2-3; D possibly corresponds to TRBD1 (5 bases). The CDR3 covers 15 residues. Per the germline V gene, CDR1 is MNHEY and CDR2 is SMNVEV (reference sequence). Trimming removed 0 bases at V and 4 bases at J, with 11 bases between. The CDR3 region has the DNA TGTGCCAGCAGTTTATCGGTCAGGGCAGCAGATACGCAGTATTTT. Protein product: CASSLSVRAADTQYF.

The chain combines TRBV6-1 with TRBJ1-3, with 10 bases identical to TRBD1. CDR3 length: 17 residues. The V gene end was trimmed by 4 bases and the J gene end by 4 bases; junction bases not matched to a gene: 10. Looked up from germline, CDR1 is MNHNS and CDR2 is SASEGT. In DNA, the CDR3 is TGTGCCAGCAGTGGGGAGACGAGGGACAGGGGAGGAAACACCATATATTTT. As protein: CASSGETRDRGGNTIYF.

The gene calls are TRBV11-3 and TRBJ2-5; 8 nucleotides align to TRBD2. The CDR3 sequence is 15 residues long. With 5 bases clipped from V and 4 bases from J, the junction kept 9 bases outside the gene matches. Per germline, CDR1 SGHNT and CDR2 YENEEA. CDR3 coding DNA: TGTGCCAGCAGCCCCCGGGGGGGGGCGCGAGAGACCCAGTACTTC. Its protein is CASSPRGGARETQYF.

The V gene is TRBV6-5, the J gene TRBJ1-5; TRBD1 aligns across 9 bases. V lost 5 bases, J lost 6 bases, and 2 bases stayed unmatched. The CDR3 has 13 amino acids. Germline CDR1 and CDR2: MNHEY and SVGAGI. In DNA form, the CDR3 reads TGTGCCAGCAGTCCGGGACAGGGTCAGCCCCAGCATTTT. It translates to CASSPGQGQPQHF.

The CDR3 sequence is CASSLVQSQETQYF. The CDR3 DNA sequence: TGTGCCAGCAGCTTAGTACAGTCACAAGAGACCCAGTACTTC. The gene calls are TRBV7-2 and TRBJ2-5, with D unresolved. This CDR3 spans 14 amino acids. The V and J ends lost 1 base and 2 bases respectively, with 8 bases between them. Germline CDR1 and CDR2: SGHTA and FQGNSA.

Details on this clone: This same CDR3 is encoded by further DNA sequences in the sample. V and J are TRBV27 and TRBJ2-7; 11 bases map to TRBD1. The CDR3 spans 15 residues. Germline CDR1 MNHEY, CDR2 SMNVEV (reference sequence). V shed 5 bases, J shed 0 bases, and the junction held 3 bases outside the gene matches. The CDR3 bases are TGTGCCAGCAGTGTTGGGACAGGGGGCTCCTACGAGCAGTACTTC. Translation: CASSVGTGGSYEQYF.

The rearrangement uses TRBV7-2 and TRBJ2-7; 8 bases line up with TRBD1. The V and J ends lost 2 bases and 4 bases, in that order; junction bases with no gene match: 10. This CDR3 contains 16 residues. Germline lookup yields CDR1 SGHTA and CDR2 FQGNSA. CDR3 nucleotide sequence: TGTGCCAGCAGCTTATTGGGCGCAGGGGGCGCGTACGAGCAGTACTTC. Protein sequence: CASSLLGAGGAYEQYF.

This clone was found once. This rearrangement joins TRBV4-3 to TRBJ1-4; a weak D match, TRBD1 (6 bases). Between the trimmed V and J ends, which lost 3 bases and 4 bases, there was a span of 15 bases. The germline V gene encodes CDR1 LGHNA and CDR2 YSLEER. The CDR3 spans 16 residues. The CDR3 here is CASSQALMDSNEKLFF. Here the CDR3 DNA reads TGCGCCAGCAGCCAGGCTCTAATGGACAGTAATGAAAAACTGTTTTTT.